This T cell receptor (beta chain) originates from a study of identical twins. Study-level results: Modelling underestimated the level of out-of-frame TCR alpha sharing observed in monozygotic twins.

Every donor was a healthy Caucasian. With regard to this clonotype: Its antigen is not identified.

The authors used template switching to add a universal primer site and gave cDNA unique molecular identifiers. TCRdb used MiXCR to reprocess the 5' RACE reads, holding one entry per CDR3 protein. The sample shows 450,000 or so distinct CDR3 sequences, 13% to 15% of them seen only once. This sample also belongs to another study, concerning yellow fever vaccine responses in identical twins.

This sequence was found in a woman between 18 and 30 years old in good health. Sequencing was carried out using CD4+ T cells sorted from blood.

CDR3 residues: CASSTLGTGNTGELFF. The DNA of the CDR3 is TGTGCCAGCAGCACCCTGGGGACAGGGAACACCGGGGAGCTGTTTTTT. J is TRBJ2-2 and V is TRBV6-1, with 8 nucleotides matching TRBD1. Germline V gene lookup returns CDR1 MNHNS and CDR2 SASEGT. The J segment lost 1 base and the V segment lost 6 bases, leaving 7 bases of the junction unmatched. The CDR3 consists of 16 residues.